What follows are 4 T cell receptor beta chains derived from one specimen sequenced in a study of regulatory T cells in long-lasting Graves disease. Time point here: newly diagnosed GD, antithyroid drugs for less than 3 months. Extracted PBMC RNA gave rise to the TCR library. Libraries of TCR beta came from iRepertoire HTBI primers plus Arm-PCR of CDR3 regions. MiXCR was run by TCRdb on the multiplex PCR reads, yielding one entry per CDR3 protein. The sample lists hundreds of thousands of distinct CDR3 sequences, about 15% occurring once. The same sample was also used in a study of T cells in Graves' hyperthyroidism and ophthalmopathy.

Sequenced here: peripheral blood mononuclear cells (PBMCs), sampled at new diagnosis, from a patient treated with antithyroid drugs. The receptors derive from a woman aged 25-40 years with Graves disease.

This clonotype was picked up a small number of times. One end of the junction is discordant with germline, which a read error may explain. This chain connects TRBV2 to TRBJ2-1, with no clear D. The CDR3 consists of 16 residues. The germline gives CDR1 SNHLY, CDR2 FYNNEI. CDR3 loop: CASSPGWRPNSNEQFF. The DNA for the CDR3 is TGTGCCAGCAGCCCCGGATGGCGCCCAAATAGTAATGAACAGTTCTTC. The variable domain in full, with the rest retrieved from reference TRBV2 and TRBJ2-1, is EPEVTQTPSHQVTQMGQEVILRCVPISNHLYFYWYRQILGQKVEFLVSFYNNEISEKSEIFDDQFSVERPDGSNFTLKIRSTKLEDSAMYFCASSPGWRPNSNEQFFGPGTRLTVL.

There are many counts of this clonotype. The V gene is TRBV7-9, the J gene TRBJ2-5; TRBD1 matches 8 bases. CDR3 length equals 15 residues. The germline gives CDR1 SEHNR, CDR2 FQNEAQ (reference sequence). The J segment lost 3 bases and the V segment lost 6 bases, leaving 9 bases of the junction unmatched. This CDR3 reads CASRPRQGIKETQYF. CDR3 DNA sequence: TGTGCCAGCAGACCACGACAGGGGATAAAAGAGACCCAGTACTTC.

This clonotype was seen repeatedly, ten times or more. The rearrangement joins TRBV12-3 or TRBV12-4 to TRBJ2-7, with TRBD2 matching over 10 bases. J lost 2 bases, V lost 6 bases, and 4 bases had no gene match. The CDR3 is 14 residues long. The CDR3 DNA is TGTGCCAGCAGAGGACTAGCGGAGCCCTACGAGCAGTACTTC. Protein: CASRGLAEPYEQYF.

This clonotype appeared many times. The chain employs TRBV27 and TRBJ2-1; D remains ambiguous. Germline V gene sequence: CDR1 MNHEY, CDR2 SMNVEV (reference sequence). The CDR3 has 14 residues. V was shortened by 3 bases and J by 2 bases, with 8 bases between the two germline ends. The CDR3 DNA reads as TGTGCCAGCAGTTTCTCTGTTCCCTACAATGAGCAGTTCTTC. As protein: CASSFSVPYNEQFF.